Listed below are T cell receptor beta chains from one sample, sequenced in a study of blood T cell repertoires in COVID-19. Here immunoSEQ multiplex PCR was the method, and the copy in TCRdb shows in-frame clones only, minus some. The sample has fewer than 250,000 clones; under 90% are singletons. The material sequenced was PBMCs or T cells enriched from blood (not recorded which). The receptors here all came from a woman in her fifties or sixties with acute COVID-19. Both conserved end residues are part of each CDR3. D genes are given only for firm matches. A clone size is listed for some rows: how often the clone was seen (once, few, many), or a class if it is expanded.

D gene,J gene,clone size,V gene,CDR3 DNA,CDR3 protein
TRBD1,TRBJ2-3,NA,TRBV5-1,TGCGCCACCCGGGGACAGCCCAGCACAGATACGCAGTATTTT,CATRGQPSTDTQYF
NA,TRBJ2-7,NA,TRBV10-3,TGTGCCATCAGTGGGCAGGCGAATGTATCCTACGAGCAGTACTTC,CAISGQANVSYEQYF
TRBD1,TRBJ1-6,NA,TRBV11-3,TGTGCCAGCAGCTGGGACAGGGTGGATTCACCCCTCCACTTT,CASSWDRVDSPLHF
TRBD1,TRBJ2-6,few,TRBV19,TGTGCCAGTAGTTTCTCAGGGGGAGTCTCTGGGGCCAACGTCCTGACTTTC,CASSFSGGVSGANVLTF
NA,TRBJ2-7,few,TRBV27,TGTGCCAGCAGTTTGGCCAGGCGCTCCTACGAGCAGTACTTC,CASSLARRSYEQYF
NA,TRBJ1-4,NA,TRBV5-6,TGTGCCAGCAGCTTGCTCTTGTACAGTAATGAAAAACTGTTTTTT,CASSLLLYSNEKLFF
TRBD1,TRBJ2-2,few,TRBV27,TGTGCCAGCAGTTTATCCAAGACCAGAACAGGGGGCGCCAGCACCGGGGAGCTGTTTTTT,CASSLSKTRTGGASTGELFF
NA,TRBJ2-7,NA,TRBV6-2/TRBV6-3,TGTGCCAGCAGCACACCCCGGGAGCCCTCTGGCGAGCAGTACTTC,CASSTPREPSGEQYF
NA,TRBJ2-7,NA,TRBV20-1,TGCAGTGCTACCGAGGGATTGCAGTACTTC,CSATEGLQYF
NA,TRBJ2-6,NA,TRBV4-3,TGCGCCAGCAGCCAAGAAATCACTAGCACCGGGGCCAACGTCCTGACTTTC,CASSQEITSTGANVLTF
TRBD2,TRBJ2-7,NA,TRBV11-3,TGTGCCAGCAGCTCCCCCGGGACTAGCGGGGGCTACGAGCAGTACTTC,CASSSPGTSGGYEQYF
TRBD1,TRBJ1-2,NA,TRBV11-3,TGTGCCAGCAGCGGTGGGACAGGGCCTAACTATGGCTACACCTTC,CASSGGTGPNYGYTF
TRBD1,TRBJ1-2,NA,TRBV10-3,TGTGCCATCAGTGCTGGAGGGACAGGGGAAGGCTACACCTTC,CAISAGGTGEGYTF
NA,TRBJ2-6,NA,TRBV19,TGTGCCAGTTCCCCCGACAGTTCTGGGGCCAACGTCCTGACTTTC,CASSPDSSGANVLTF
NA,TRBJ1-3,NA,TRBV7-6,TGTGCCAGCAGCTCTCAGCCGACAGGACACTCTGGAAACACCATATATTTT,CASSSQPTGHSGNTIYF
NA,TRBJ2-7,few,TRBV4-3,TGCGCCAGCAGCCAAGATTTTCACTCTGCCTACGAGCAGTACTTC,CASSQDFHSAYEQYF